This section outlines one TCR beta chain sequence together with its context. This clone has just a few counts. Its antigen is still unknown. There are no base qualities to consult, and no much larger clone falls within one base. The sample is drawn from a study of blood T cell repertoires in COVID-19 (dated by TCRdb to the early 2020s). Looking at the study overall: The collaborator samples originated in the United States, Italy and Spain and spanned the acute and convalescent phases of COVID-19. The material from the prospective study consisted of cDNA or gDNA derived from T cells, B-cell-depleted T cells, or PBMCs. The dataset comprised deeply sampled blood TCRbeta repertoires from subjects exposed to, actively infected with, or recovered from COVID-19. A freely available public database, intended as a resource for researchers studying the immune response to SARS-CoV-2, is where the repertoires were released. Samples were obtained from the ongoing ImmuneRACE study (first 160 participants) and from over a thousand subjects provided by 6 global collaborators. Sample metadata almost always included a de-identified subject ID, COVID-19 status, age in years and sex. Where HLA class I and class II types were available, the types were taken from metadata supplied by the sample provider, not from assay-based typing. General findings and caveats noted by the study authors: Clinical and demographic metadata were provided uncurated, with the amount varying by source and participant.

TCRbeta CDR3 regions were amplified from genomic DNA using the immunoSEQ Assay, a bias-controlled multiplex PCR. The source study handled its data this way. Within the assay, amplification of reference gene primers was used to estimate how many nucleated cells each sample contained. Sequence reads were collapsed and filtered to measure the absolute abundance of every unique TCRbeta CDR3 rearrangement. For each sample, productive Simpson clonality was calculated by taking the square root of Simpson's diversity index across productive rearrangements. Held by TCRdb, this immuneACCESS table contains in-frame sequences only and omits some clones. Under half of the omission traces to an unresolved V gene where checked; the cause of the rest is unknown. D and trimming were read from the DNA, whereas the V and J calls and clone size are those reported in that table. The sample contains 150,000 or so clones, approximately 80% of them found a single time. Approximately 38% of the sample comes from the top ten.

Each collaborating institution followed its own protocols to collect whole blood in K2EDTA tubes. Collaborator samples were shipped for TCRbeta analysis as frozen whole blood, isolated PBMCs, or DNA extracted from either sample type. The CDR3 contains 17 residues, cysteine and phenylalanine counted. The DNA shown is the 51-base CDR3, in frame from base 1. Trimming leaves V shorter by 5 bases and J shorter by 0 bases, with the junction holding 8 bases beyond the gene matches. CDR1 and CDR2 are read off the germline V gene (reference sequence) as SEHNR and FQNEAQ. The sequence links TRBV7-9 to TRBJ1-4, with 8 central nucleotides matching TRBD1. This TCR derives from a human donor in a cohort sampled during active COVID-19. Material for sequencing was peripheral blood. The CDR3 reads CASSPLQGDPTNEKLFF. The bases are TGTGCCAGCAGCCCGCTACAGGGGGACCCAACTAATGAAAAACTGTTTTTT.